This entry features one T cell receptor (beta chain) sequence. The antigen is not known. From germline, CDR1 is SGHDT and CDR2 YYEEEE. V dropped 2 bases and J dropped 7; count of bases not matched to a gene: 8. The CDR3 sequence is 14 residues long. The source of the sample is a study of cytomegalovirus exposure and HLA in healthy donors. Points from the study as a whole: Overall, around 160 TCR beta chains were annotated as cytomegalovirus-associated.

Produced via immunoSEQ multiplex PCR; TCRdb's table is partial and in-frame only. The sample contains approximately 160,000 clones, roughly 80% of which appear only once. Among the roughly 110 subjects of the validation cohort, separate from the roughly 700-subject first cohort, were the donors. Specimen: PBMCs. This sequence was found in a man aged 30 to 39 in good health and CMV-seropositive. The chain links TRBV5-6 to TRBJ1-2; 7 bases fit TRBD1. For the CDR3, the DNA is TGTGCCAGCAGCTTCAGGCAGGGGGTTTGTGGCTACACCTTC. Its translation is CASSFRQGVCGYTF. Full variable domain (rest looked up from reference TRBV5-6 and TRBJ1-2): DAGVTQSPTHLIKTRGQQVTLRCSPKSGHDTVSWYQQALGQGPQFIFQYYEEEERQRGNFPDRFSGHQFPNYSSELNVNALLLGDSALYLCASSFRQGVCGYTFGSGTRLTVV.